This TCR beta chain stems from a study of shared clonotypes between healthy human individuals. Overall study: CD4 naive and memory got three plates each, CD8 naive two, CD8 memory one.

Germline trimming cut 4 bases from V and 0 bases from J; bases unmatched to any gene: 3. Germline CDR1 and CDR2: SGHRS and YFSETQ. The CDR3 runs 16 residues. For this clone: Its target is unknown. The sample contains more than one DNA sequence encoding this CDR3.

Study-level findings and limits: In a few donors, around 5.5% of naive CD4 clonotypes appeared in common. Donor clonotype sharing was expected to depend on sequencing depth.

When replicate PCRs were run on sorted subsets, they used about 200 ng DNA, approximately 27,000 T cell genomes. Sequencing was performed with immunoSEQ multiplex PCR; in TCRdb, only in-frame clones are kept and a portion is missing. The repertoire holds approximately 1,000,000 clones, with more than 75% as singletons. The sequenced material came from memory CD4+ T cells from PBMCs. Regarding subset: CD45RA-negative fraction. This TCR was sampled from a man aged 18-30 years in good health. Some clones in this sample may be carry-over from other donors' samples. The rearrangement links TRBV5-1 to TRBJ2-2, with 10 bases lining up with TRBD2. The CDR3 sequence is CASSLTSGANTGELFF. CDR3 bases: TGCGCCAGCAGCCTAACTAGCGGGGCGAACACCGGGGAGCTGTTTTTT.